Below, 29 T cell receptor beta chains from the same sample are listed, as sequenced in a study of T cells in Graves' hyperthyroidism and ophthalmopathy. Amplified TCR beta CDR3 regions came from RNA transcripts. Primed by the HTBI set, a first-round RT-PCR was run on the TCR CDR3. TCRdb processed the multiplex PCR reads anew with MiXCR; each CDR3 protein has one entry. Here the sample spans around 800,000 distinct CDR3 sequences, around 39% being singletons. Sequencing was done on a sample of blood. The source of these receptors is a man aged 18-30 years with Graves' hyperthyroidism.

The rearrangement uses TRBV25-1 and TRBJ2-7; 12 nucleotides agree with TRBD2. This CDR3 spans 15 amino acids. CDR1 and CDR2 (germline): MGHDK, SYGVNS. V gave up 6 bases and J gave up 2 bases; unmatched junction bases: 5. CDR3 loop: CASSPTSGSPYEQYF. The CDR3 DNA follows: TGTGCCAGCAGCCCGACTAGCGGGAGTCCCTACGAGCAGTACTTC.

The gene calls are TRBV25-1 and TRBJ1-2; TRBD1 matches 7 bases. The V gene's germline CDR1 is MGHDK and CDR2 SYGVNS. The length of the CDR3 is 17 residues. With 3 bases clipped from V and 8 bases from J, the junction kept 18 bases outside the gene matches. The chain's CDR3 is CASSEGKGAADIEGYTF. As DNA, the CDR3 is TGTGCCAGCAGTGAGGGTAAGGGGGCAGCTGATATTGAAGGCTACACCTTC.

V usage is TRBV7-9 and J usage is TRBJ1-1, with a weak D call TRBD1 (6 bases). Trimming pared 4 bases from V and 1 base from J, leaving 16 bases between. The CDR3 sequence is 16 residues long. Looked up from germline, CDR1 is SEHNR and CDR2 is FQNEAQ (reference sequence). CDR3 residues: CASSSLIGTSNTEAFF. CDR3 sequence (DNA): TGTGCCAGCAGCTCCCTGATCGGGACATCGAACACTGAAGCTTTCTTT.

The J gene is TRBJ2-5, the V gene TRBV7-9; tentatively, D is TRBD1 or TRBD2 (5 bases each). This CDR3 has 16 residues. Trimming left V 5 bases short and J 1 base short, with 17 bases between. The germline V gene has CDR1 SEHNR and CDR2 FQNEAQ (reference sequence). The CDR3 loop reads CASSQYYGTAQETQYF. The CDR3 DNA reads TGTGCCAGCAGCCAATACTACGGGACGGCCCAAGAGACCCAGTACTTC. Filled out from reference TRBV7-9 and TRBJ2-5, the complete variable domain reads DTGVSQNPRHKITKRGQNVTFRCDPISEHNRLYWYRQTLGQGPEFLTYFQNEAQLEKSRLLSDRFSAERPKGSFSTLEIQRTEQGDSAMYLCASSQYYGTAQETQYFGPGTRLLVL.

The chain employs TRBV9 and TRBJ2-5; D is unresolved. Germline CDR1 is SGDLS and CDR2 is YYNGEE. The CDR3 runs to 13 residues. Between the trimmed V and J ends, which lost 1 base and 4 bases, there was a span of 8 bases. CDR3 sequence (DNA): TGTGCCAGCAGCGTAAGACCCCCAGAGACCCAGTACTTC. It encodes CASSVRPPETQYF.

This clonotype occurred many times. This sequence joins TRBV7-6 and TRBJ2-5, with 14 bases aligning to TRBD2. The junction had 1 base not matched to a gene; V was cut back by 4 bases and J by 3 bases. From germline, CDR1 is SGHVS and CDR2 FNYEAQ. CDR3 length equals 15 residues. DNA of the CDR3: TGTGCCAGCAGCTGGGGACTAGCGGGAGAAGAGACCCAGTACTTC. It specifies CASSWGLAGEETQYF.

The rearrangement links TRBV2 to TRBJ2-7; D not resolved. The CDR3 consists of 13 residues. CDR1 and CDR2 from the germline V gene are SNHLY and FYNNEI. V was shortened by 8 bases and J by 0 bases, with 11 bases between the two germline ends. CDR3 sequence (DNA): TGTGCCAGCCAAAGATATCGCTCCTACGAGCAGTACTTC. The encoded protein is CASQRYRSYEQYF.

Only a few counts were recorded for this clonotype. The V call is TRBV7-9, the J call TRBJ2-7, with a weak D call TRBD1 (6 bases). Deletions cut 5 bases from V and 3 bases from J, with 14 bases between. Germline V gene sequence: CDR1 SEHNR, CDR2 FQNEAQ (reference sequence). The CDR3 covers 14 residues. The CDR3 DNA sequence: TGTGCCAGCAGCCCAGACAGGAGATTCTACGAGCAGTACTTC. Its translation is CASSPDRRFYEQYF.

The chain carries TRBV6-5 and TRBJ1-2, with 9 nucleotides matching TRBD1. V shed 11 bases, J shed 7 bases, and the junction held 11 bases outside the gene matches. CDR3 length: 13 amino acids. Germline CDR1 MNHEY, CDR2 SVGAGI. In DNA form, the CDR3 reads TGTGCCCTTCTAGGACAGGGGCGTTTTGGCTACACCTTC. Translated, it gives CALLGQGRFGYTF.

This rearrangement joins TRBV20-1 to TRBJ1-1, with 7 positions matching TRBD1. CDR1 is DFQATT and CDR2 is SNEGSKA in the germline V gene (reference sequence). The CDR3 contains 15 residues. Losses at the gene ends were 2 bases for V and 1 base for J; bases not matched to a gene: 7. The CDR3 DNA is TGCAGTGCTAGAAACTCGGGGACAGCGAACACTGAAGCTTTCTTT. Its protein product is CSARNSGTANTEAFF.

The chain carries TRBV10-3 and TRBJ2-7; TRBD2 matches 10 bases. Germline values: CDR1 ENHRY, CDR2 SYGVKD. V was clipped by 7 bases and J by 3 bases; unmatched bases: 12. This CDR3 region has 16 residues. The CDR3 DNA is TGTGCCATCAATGCGGGAGCGGGAGGGGACTTCTACGAGCAGTACTTC. Its protein is CAINAGAGGDFYEQYF.

The sample holds one count of this clonotype. The chain employs TRBV10-3 and TRBJ1-6; TRBD1 is a possible D gene (5 bases). CDR3 length equals 16 residues. Germline assignment: CDR1 ENHRY and CDR2 SYGVKD. V shed 0 bases and J shed 6 bases, with 12 bases lying between them. CDR3 DNA sequence: TGTGCCATCAGTGAGTCGCGCGGGGGGGGTAATTCACCCCTCCACTTT. Translating it yields CAISESRGGGNSPLHF.

The chain uses TRBV12-3 or TRBV12-4 and TRBJ2-7; D is perhaps TRBD2 (5 bases). V lost 6 bases and J 3 bases, leaving 18 bases between the germline ends. The CDR3 has 15 residues. The CDR3 loop reads CASRDGGSVGYEQYF. CDR3 DNA sequence: TGTGCCAGCAGGGACGGAGGATCAGTGGGCTACGAGCAGTACTTC.

V usage is TRBV29-1 and J usage is TRBJ2-7; 9 nucleotides agree with TRBD2. The CDR3 has 13 residues. Germline V CDR1 and CDR2: SQVTM, ANQGSEA. Unmatched junction bases numbered 8, after V lost 8 bases and J lost 3 bases. The CDR3, as DNA: TGCAGCTTAGGGACTAGCTCAAACTACGAGCAGTACTTC. It codes for CSLGTSSNYEQYF.

At least ten counts were recorded for this clonotype. The DNA of the CDR3 is TGTGCCAGCAGTTCCACTAGCGGGAGGGACCAGTACTTC. Its translation: CASSSTSGRDQYF. This chain links TRBV6-5 with TRBJ2-5; 13 bases match TRBD2. The germline gives CDR1 MNHEY, CDR2 SVGAGI. The CDR3 is made up of 13 amino acids. The ends lost 4 bases at V and 10 bases at J; junction bases unmatched: 3.

The chain recombines TRBV10-3 with TRBJ1-4, with 11 bases fitting TRBD1. V lost 5 bases and J lost 3; bases outside the gene matches: 5. Germline lookup yields CDR1 ENHRY and CDR2 SYGVKD. The CDR3 is 16 residues long. CDR3 sequence reads: CAISHRDRGSNEKLFF. DNA of the CDR3: TGTGCCATCAGTCACCGGGACAGGGGGTCTAATGAAAAACTGTTTTTT.

The chain employs TRBV12-3 or TRBV12-4 and TRBJ1-1, with D possibly TRBD1 on 5 matching bases. The CDR3 sequence is 12 residues long. Deletions cut 6 bases from V and 7 bases from J, with 12 bases between. CDR3 sequence: CASSRNGGEAFF. CDR3 coding DNA: TGTGCCAGCAGCCGAAACGGGGGTGAAGCTTTCTTT.

The V gene is TRBV5-1, the J gene TRBJ2-6; 7 bases fit TRBD1. This CDR3 is built from 14 residues. Germline CDR1 and CDR2: SGHRS and YFSETQ. V gave up 2 bases and J gave up 10 bases; unmatched junction bases: 6. The CDR3 loop is CASSFRGQVNVLTF. In DNA, the CDR3 is TGCGCCAGCAGCTTTAGAGGACAGGTAAACGTCCTGACTTTC. Based on the CDR3 plus reference TRBV5-1 and TRBJ2-6, the full variable domain is KAGVTQTPRYLIKTRGQQVTLSCSPISGHRSVSWYQQTPGQGLQFLFEYFSETQRNKGNFPGRFSGRQFSNSRSEMNVSTLELGDSALYLCASSFRGQVNVLTFGAGSRLTVL.

In this sample, this clonotype turned up many times. At one end, the junction sequence differs from germline, possibly due to a read error. The V gene is TRBV5-1, the J gene TRBJ1-1; perhaps TRBD1 as D (6 bases). The CDR3 is 13 residues long. Germline CDR1 reads SGHRS; CDR2 reads YFSETQ. The CDR3 region has the DNA TGTGCCAGCAGTTGGACAGAGAACACTGAAGCTTTCTTT. As protein: CASSWTENTEAFF.

The table lists this clonotype with many counts. The V call is TRBV10-3, the J call TRBJ1-2, with D unclear. Germline values: CDR1 ENHRY, CDR2 SYGVKD. This CDR3 has 12 amino acids. The V and J ends lost 0 bases and 6 bases respectively, with 5 bases between them. The CDR3 DNA reads TGTGCCATCAGTGAGTCCGGGGATGGCTACACCTTC. Amino acids: CAISESGDGYTF.

The gene calls are TRBV20-1 and TRBJ2-5; D may be TRBD2 (6 bases). The CDR3 is made up of 14 amino acids. Germline V lookup: CDR1 DFQATT, CDR2 SNEGSKA (reference sequence). The V and J ends lost 0 bases and 5 bases respectively, with 13 bases between them. The CDR3: CSAREGRRDETQYF. The DNA of the CDR3 is TGCAGTGCTAGAGAGGGGCGGCGGGACGAGACCCAGTACTTC.

Concerning this clonotype itself: A much bigger clone sits one base away, suggesting this may be a read error. V usage is TRBV15 and J usage is TRBJ1-1; the D is unclear. The CDR3 has 11 residues. In germline, CDR1 is LNHNV, CDR2 YYDKDF (reference sequence). Trimming shortened V by 10 bases and J by 6 bases, and 12 bases separated the two germline ends. This CDR3 is CAIQREAEAFF. The CDR3 DNA sequence: TGTGCCATCCAGAGGGAGGCTGAAGCTTTCTTT.

This clonotype turned up a few times. The chain has TRBV4-1 and TRBJ1-2, with a weak D call TRBD1 (6 bases). V lost 5 bases to trimming and J lost 8 bases, with 15 bases between them. CDR3 length: 13 residues. CDR1 and CDR2 (germline): MGHRA, YSYEKL. Here the CDR3 DNA reads TGCGCCAGCAGCTTTACAGGGTTGGGCGGCTACACCTTC. As protein: CASSFTGLGGYTF.

The chain has TRBV7-2 and TRBJ1-4; the D is unclear. The CDR3 contains 15 residues. V was pared by 3 bases and J by 7 bases, with 15 bases between. Looked up from germline, CDR1 is SGHTA and CDR2 is FQGNSA. The CDR3 DNA sequence: TGTGCCAGCAGCTTGATGAGGGATCCACTTGAAAAACTGTTTTTT. It translates to CASSLMRDPLEKLFF.

The genes are TRBV4-1 and TRBJ2-7; 7 bases align to TRBD2. Per germline, CDR1 MGHRA and CDR2 YSYEKL. This CDR3 is 14 amino acids long. V trimming: 1 base; J trimming: 5 bases; junction bases outside the gene matches: 5. DNA for the CDR3: TGCGCCAGCAGCCAAGGTGGGGAGGGAGACGAGCAGTACTTC. Translated, it gives CASSQGGEGDEQYF.

This chain joins TRBV7-9 and TRBJ2-7; TRBD2 aligns across 7 bases. This CDR3 is built from 15 residues. Germline V gene data show CDR1 as SEHNR and CDR2 as FQNEAQ (reference sequence). V gave up 6 bases and J gave up 3 bases; unmatched junction bases: 11. Here the CDR3 reads CASRQGSSGLYEQYF. DNA for the CDR3: TGTGCCAGCAGACAAGGGAGTAGCGGGCTCTACGAGCAGTACTTC.

The rearrangement links TRBV7-3 to TRBJ2-6, with D possibly matching TRBD1 (6 bases). The CDR3 consists of 15 residues. V was clipped by 4 bases and J by 4 bases, with 11 bases between them. CDR1 SGHTA and CDR2 FQGTGA come from the germline V gene. The CDR3 DNA reads TGTGCCAGCAGCTCCCAGGGGCAGGGGGCCAACGTCCTGACTTTC. Translated, it gives CASSSQGQGANVLTF. The full variable domain, in which reference TRBV7-3 and TRBJ2-6 provide the parts outside the CDR3, is GAGVSQTPSNKVTEKGKYVELRCDPISGHTALYWYRQSLGQGPEFLIYFQGTGAADDSGLPNDRFFAVRPEGSVSTLKIQRTERGDSAVYLCASSSQGQGANVLTFGAGSRLTVL.

V gene TRBV5-1 combines with J gene TRBJ1-5, with a tentative D call TRBD1 (5 bases). Germline CDR1 is SGHRS and CDR2 is YFSETQ. Deletions cut 1 base from V and 2 bases from J, with 10 bases between. The CDR3 totals 15 residues. This CDR3 is CASSLRGDRNQPQHF. Here the CDR3 DNA reads TGCGCCAGCAGCTTGCGGGGGGACCGCAATCAGCCCCAGCATTTT.

The genes are TRBV20-1 and TRBJ1-1; D is unclear. Germline CDR1 is DFQATT and CDR2 is SNEGSKA (reference sequence). The length of the CDR3 is 10 residues. The CDR3 spells CSQVDTEAFF. CDR3 sequence (DNA): TGCAGCCAAGTAGACACTGAAGCTTTCTTT.